The clone carrying this T cell receptor (beta chain) was seen more than once but under ten times. As yet, its antigen is unknown. Method: immunoSEQ multiplex PCR; TCRdb's copy keeps in-frame clones and lacks some. The sample yields under 4,000 clones, over 90% seen once. Time point indicated: inflamed ileum from the surgical specimen. These data originate in a study of T cell repertoires in ileal Crohn's disease. General observations from the study: Sorted CD8 T cells held more high-frequency clones than CD4. Active smokers at surgery had more clonal expansions than non-smokers.

The source material was ileal tissue. This clonotype originated in an adult with Crohn's disease.

CDR3 loop: CASSLAPNQGSYNSPLHF. CDR3 coding DNA: TGTGCCAGCAGCCTGGCCCCAAACCAAGGCTCCTATAATTCACCCCTCCACTTT. The J gene is TRBJ1-6, the V gene TRBV9, with D hard to call. The CDR3 is 18 amino acids. V was shortened by 4 bases and J by 0 bases, with 17 bases between the two germline ends. Germline V gives CDR1 SGDLS, CDR2 YYNGEE.